The 23 T cell receptor beta chains below all came from one sample that was sequenced in a study of blood T cell repertoires in COVID-19. The method was immunoSEQ multiplex PCR; TCRdb's version includes in-frame clones alone and lacks a portion of them. The sample carries approximately 17,000 clones, 85% to 90% recorded once. The sequencing sample was made of peripheral blood. These receptors were obtained from a man aged 55 to 70 with acute or convalescent COVID-19.

By sample share, this clone is medium-sized. The rearrangement uses TRBV6-5 and TRBJ2-7; 9 nucleotides agree with TRBD1. The CDR3 is made up of 15 amino acids. Germline V gene data show CDR1 as MNHEY and CDR2 as SVGAGI. V shed 6 bases and J 2 bases; nucleotides not matched to a gene: 8. CDR3 in amino acids: CASSSPGQGAYEQYF. In DNA form, the CDR3 reads TGTGCCAGCAGCTCACCGGGACAGGGCGCCTACGAGCAGTACTTC.

J is TRBJ1-5 and V is TRBV10-3; D is undetermined. The ends were cut back, 4 bases at V and 7 bases at J, with 14 bases in the middle. Germline assignment: CDR1 ENHRY and CDR2 SYGVKD. The CDR3 runs 14 residues. CDR3 sequence reads: CAISAEVKGQPQHF. In DNA form, the CDR3 reads TGTGCCATCAGTGCGGAGGTTAAGGGACAGCCCCAGCATTTT.

This clone has just a few counts. This chain joins TRBV2 and TRBJ1-5; tentatively, D is TRBD1 (5 bases). The germline gives CDR1 SNHLY, CDR2 FYNNEI. Trimming stripped 1 base from V and 3 bases from J, with 7 bases between. The CDR3 totals 14 residues. Written as DNA, the CDR3 is TGTGCCAGCAGTGAAGACAGGCCCAATCAGCCCCAGCATTTT. Translated: CASSEDRPNQPQHF.

The V gene is TRBV9, the J gene TRBJ2-6; 8 bases fit TRBD1. CDR3 length: 14 residues. V trimming: 3 bases; J trimming: 5 bases; junction bases outside the gene matches: 1. Germline V gene data show CDR1 as SGDLS and CDR2 as YYNGEE. For the CDR3, the DNA is TGTGCCAGCAGCGCAGGGGGCTGGGCCAACGTCCTGACTTTC. It encodes CASSAGGWANVLTF. Full variable domain (missing parts from reference TRBV9 and TRBJ2-6): DSGVTQTPKHLITATGQRVTLRCSPRSGDLSVYWYQQSLDQGLQFLIQYYNGEERAKGNILERFSAQQFPDLHSELNLSSLELGDSALYFCASSAGGWANVLTFGAGSRLTVL.

This sequence joins TRBV28 and TRBJ1-2; D possibly corresponds to TRBD1 (6 bases). The V gene lost 6 bases and the J gene lost 4 bases, with 15 bases spanning the gap. The CDR3 has 14 amino acids. CDR1 and CDR2 from the germline V gene are MDHEN and SYDVKM. The CDR3: CASSGRGESYGYTF. CDR3 bases: TGTGCCAGCAGCGGCAGGGGAGAATCCTATGGCTACACCTTC.

The CDR3 region is CASSLGSGGNEQFF. DNA of the CDR3: TGTGCCAGCAGTTTAGGTTCGGGGGGCAATGAGCAGTTCTTC. The chain links TRBV27 to TRBJ2-1; 7 bases match TRBD2. V lost 2 bases and J lost 6; bases outside the gene matches: 4. The CDR3 length is 14 residues. Germline V CDR1 and CDR2: MNHEY, SMNVEV (reference sequence).

V gene TRBV19 combines with J gene TRBJ1-1; 7 nucleotides line up with TRBD1. The CDR3 runs to 14 residues. The junction had 14 bases not matched to a gene; V was cut back by 5 bases and J by 11 bases. Germline V gene lookup returns CDR1 LNHDA and CDR2 SQIVND (reference sequence). CDR3 sequence reads: CASSLNRQGGEAFF. CDR3 nucleotide sequence: TGTGCCAGTAGTCTGAATCGACAGGGAGGAGAGGCTTTCTTT.

The chain is built from TRBV5-6 and TRBJ2-4; weak D call: TRBD2 (5 bases). Germline V gives CDR1 SGHDT, CDR2 YYEEEE. This CDR3 has 14 residues. V lost 5 bases, J lost 3 bases, and 12 bases lay in between. CDR3 protein: CASSSLRDKNIQYF. The CDR3 nucleotides read TGTGCCAGCAGTTCTCTCCGGGACAAAAACATTCAGTACTTC.

A single count supports this clone. J is TRBJ2-3 and V is TRBV25-1; 8 bases fit TRBD1. This CDR3 comprises 17 residues. Per the germline V gene, CDR1 is MGHDK and CDR2 is SYGVNS. Trimming removed 4 bases from V and 2 bases from J; junction bases left unmatched: 11. This CDR3 reads CASSGSPGQAITDTQYF. As DNA, the CDR3 is TGTGCCAGCAGTGGCAGTCCGGGACAGGCGATCACAGATACGCAGTATTTT.

The rearrangement links TRBV4-2 to TRBJ2-6, with 14 bases identical to TRBD2. In germline, CDR1 is LGHNA, CDR2 YNFKEQ. The CDR3 spans 18 residues. The V gene end was trimmed by 3 bases and the J gene end by 2 bases; junction bases not matched to a gene: 3. CDR3 nucleotide sequence: TGTGCCAGCAGCCAGCAGACTAGCGGGGGGGCTGGGGCCAACGTCCTGACTTTC. Its translation is CASSQQTSGGAGANVLTF.

V gene TRBV28 combines with J gene TRBJ2-7; D unclear. This CDR3 is 13 amino acids long. CDR1 MDHEN and CDR2 SYDVKM come from the germline V gene. V lost 7 bases and J lost 1, with 11 bases in between. CDR3 region: CASTPGGSYEQYF. For the CDR3, the DNA is TGTGCCAGCACCCCTGGCGGTTCCTACGAGCAGTACTTC.

V and J are TRBV19 and TRBJ2-7, with 7 bases that match TRBD1. This CDR3 is 14 amino acids long. Germline loops: CDR1 LNHDA, CDR2 SQIVND (reference sequence). V lost 7 bases and J lost 0; bases outside the gene matches: 6. CDR3 loop: CASTATGSSYEQYF. The CDR3 coding sequence is TGTGCCAGTACCGCGACAGGGAGCTCCTACGAGCAGTACTTC.

V gene TRBV2 combines with J gene TRBJ2-5; TRBD2 aligns across 11 bases. V dropped 4 bases and J dropped 9; count of bases not matched to a gene: 4. The V gene's germline CDR1 is SNHLY and CDR2 FYNNEI. The length of the CDR3 is 13 residues. CDR3 sequence: CASSALAGGSQYF. DNA for the CDR3: TGTGCCAGCAGTGCCTTAGCGGGAGGGTCCCAGTACTTC.

The chain employs TRBV5-1 and TRBJ2-5, with unresolved D. V was shortened by 4 bases and J by 2 bases, with 9 bases between the two germline ends. CDR1 and CDR2 (germline): SGHRS, YFSETQ. This CDR3 comprises 13 residues. CDR3 region: CASSGQPQETQYF. The CDR3 coding sequence is TGCGCCAGCAGCGGGCAGCCTCAAGAGACCCAGTACTTC.

The CDR3 is CASSEWRGGAIAKNIQYF. The CDR3 DNA reads as TGTGCCAGCAGTGAGTGGCGGGGGGGAGCGATAGCCAAAAACATTCAGTACTTC. The chain combines TRBV2 with TRBJ2-4; 9 positions agree with TRBD2. CDR1 is SNHLY, CDR2 FYNNEI, per germline. Losses at the gene ends were 3 bases for V and 0 bases for J; bases not matched to a gene: 9. The CDR3 contains 18 residues.

This sequence joins TRBV5-4 and TRBJ2-1; 9 nucleotides agree with TRBD2. This CDR3 is 15 amino acids long. V lost 2 bases to trimming and J lost 0 bases; unmatched junction nucleotides: 0. Per germline, CDR1 SGHNT and CDR2 YYREEE (reference sequence). The CDR3 nucleotides are TGTGCCAGCAGCTTTAGCGGGGGCTCCTACAATGAGCAGTTCTTC. Amino acid sequence: CASSFSGGSYNEQFF.

The chain links TRBV11-2 to TRBJ2-1; D is unresolved. The germline CDR1 and CDR2 sequences are SGHAT and FQNNGV. The CDR3 runs to 15 residues. Trimming took off 4 bases at V and 0 bases at J, with 10 bases between the two ends. CDR3 residues: CASSSDASSYNEQFF. The CDR3 DNA is TGTGCCAGCAGCTCAGACGCGAGCTCCTACAATGAGCAGTTCTTC. The variable domain in full, with the rest retrieved from reference TRBV11-2 and TRBJ2-1, is EAGVAQSPRYKIIEKRQSVAFWCNPISGHATLYWYQQILGQGPKLLIQFQNNGVVDDSQLPKDRFSAERLKGVDSTLKIQPAKLEDSAVYLCASSSDASSYNEQFFGPGTRLTVL.

For the CDR3, the DNA is TGTGCCAGCAGTTCCGGACAGGGAGGTAACTACGAGCAGTACTTC. This translates into CASSSGQGGNYEQYF. This chain links TRBV6-6 with TRBJ2-7, with 8 bases lining up with TRBD1. J gave up 3 bases and V 4 bases, and 8 bases lay outside the gene matches. This CDR3 comprises 15 residues. Germline-derived CDR1 and CDR2 are MNHNY and SVGAGI (reference sequence).

This rearrangement joins TRBV2 to TRBJ1-4; the D gene is possibly TRBD1 (5 bases). CDR3 length: 12 residues. Trimming stripped 6 bases from V and 8 bases from J, with 10 bases between. Germline V gives CDR1 SNHLY, CDR2 FYNNEI. CDR3 DNA: TGTGCCAGCAGCAGGGTGGAAGAAAAACTGTTTTTT. It codes for CASSRVEEKLFF. Combining the CDR3 with reference TRBV2 and TRBJ1-4 gives the whole variable domain EPEVTQTPSHQVTQMGQEVILRCVPISNHLYFYWYRQILGQKVEFLVSFYNNEISEKSEIFDDQFSVERPDGSNFTLKIRSTKLEDSAMYFCASSRVEEKLFFGSGTQLSVL.

This chain joins TRBV12-3 or TRBV12-4 and TRBJ1-5; D possibly corresponds to TRBD1 (5 bases). Deletions cut 2 bases from V and 7 bases from J, with 9 bases between. The CDR3 is 13 amino acids. The CDR3 protein is CASSLRGPQPQHF. The CDR3 nucleotides are TGTGCCAGCAGTTTAAGGGGTCCCCAGCCCCAGCATTTT.

This rearrangement joins TRBV5-6 to TRBJ2-5; 8 bases match TRBD1. The ends lost 9 bases at V and 5 bases at J; junction bases unmatched: 18. Germline-derived CDR1 and CDR2 are SGHDT and YYEEEE. This CDR3 region has 16 residues. The CDR3 sequence is CATRRGTGGGGETQYF. The CDR3 DNA follows: TGTGCCACCAGACGCGGGACAGGCGGAGGGGGGGAGACCCAGTACTTC.

This clone was seen just once. The chain carries TRBV7-2 and TRBJ1-6; no clear D. With 5 bases removed from V and 10 bases from J, the gap between germline ends came to 12 bases. Germline CDR1 reads SGHTA; CDR2 reads FQGNSA. This CDR3 comprises 13 residues. For the CDR3, the DNA is TGTGCCAGCAGCGACACCCGGGAATCACCCCTCCACTTT. Translation: CASSDTRESPLHF.

The DNA of the CDR3 is TGCGCCAGCAGCCCAATACTAGCGGGAGAGGGGAATGAGCAGTTCTTC. This sequence encodes CASSPILAGEGNEQFF. The V and J genes are TRBV5-1 and TRBJ2-1, with 11 nucleotides matching TRBD2. Germline values: CDR1 SGHRS, CDR2 YFSETQ. The CDR3 is 16 amino acids. J gave up 7 bases and V 4 bases, and 10 bases lay outside the gene matches.